The 8 T cell receptor beta chains listed next were all sequenced from one sample in a study of blood T cell repertoires in COVID-19 (dated by TCRdb to the early 2020s). Libraries came from the immunoSEQ multiplex PCR assay. Here the immuneACCESS table is served through TCRdb, limited to in-frame sequences with V and J called. Missing clones are a known gap in these copies; in checked studies unresolved V genes cover under half, and the rest lacks a known reason. This sample lists a few hundred thousand clones; roughly 90% were detected once. 5% to 7.5% of the sample is held by the ten biggest clonotypes. Sequenced input: peripheral blood. The receptors shown here come from a man between 18 and 29 years old who had recovered from COVID-19.

V usage is TRBV11-2 and J usage is TRBJ2-2; 12 bases are shared with TRBD2. This CDR3 is built from 17 residues. The ends lost 4 bases at V and 3 bases at J; junction bases unmatched: 6. Per germline, CDR1 SGHAT and CDR2 FQNNGV. CDR3: CASSSLRLAGDTGELFF. In nucleotides, the CDR3 is TGTGCCAGCAGCTCGCTTAGACTAGCGGGAGACACCGGGGAGCTGTTTTTT.

The chain carries TRBV7-9 and TRBJ2-2; 7 bases are a match to TRBD2. The trim removed 0 bases at V and 5 bases at J, leaving 6 bases unmatched. Germline V gives CDR1 SEHNR, CDR2 FQNEAQ (reference sequence). This CDR3 spans 16 amino acids. The CDR3 loop is CASSLAQGGVTGELFF. The CDR3 nucleotides are TGTGCCAGCAGCTTAGCGCAGGGAGGGGTGACCGGGGAGCTGTTTTTT.

This chain links TRBV4-1 with TRBJ2-3; 7 bases match TRBD1. V shed 2 bases and J 2 bases; nucleotides not matched to a gene: 7. The CDR3 has 16 amino acids. CDR1 is MGHRA, CDR2 YSYEKL, per germline. CDR3 sequence reads: CASSQPRQGLTDTQYF. The DNA for the CDR3 is TGCGCCAGCAGCCAACCGAGACAGGGCCTCACAGATACGCAGTATTTT.

The V and J genes are TRBV7-3 and TRBJ1-2, with TRBD1 as a possible D gene (6 bases). CDR1 is SGHTA and CDR2 is FQGTGA in the germline V gene. With 5 bases removed from V and 7 bases from J, the gap between germline ends came to 14 bases. The CDR3 is 13 amino acids. The chain's CDR3 is CASSPERGFGYTF. The DNA for the CDR3 is TGTGCCAGCAGCCCCGAGAGGGGGTTTGGCTACACCTTC.

V usage is TRBV19 and J usage is TRBJ2-2; 9 bases are a match to TRBD1. With V trimmed by 4 bases and J by 2 bases, 5 bases remained unmatched. From germline, CDR1 is LNHDA and CDR2 SQIVND (reference sequence). The CDR3 is made up of 16 amino acids. Here the CDR3 DNA reads TGTGCCAGTAGTAGGGGGGACAGGGCAAACACCGGGGAGCTGTTTTTT. Encoded protein: CASSRGDRANTGELFF.

There are a few counts of this clone. The V gene is TRBV7-2, the J gene TRBJ1-3; tentatively, D is TRBD1 (5 bases). Looked up from germline, CDR1 is SGHTA and CDR2 is FQGNSA. Trimming removed 5 bases at V and 4 bases at J, with 12 bases between. This CDR3 contains 14 residues. The CDR3 region has the DNA TGTGCCAGCAGCGCCTCAGGGTTAGGAAACACCATATATTTT. It specifies CASSASGLGNTIYF.

The rearrangement uses TRBV4-1 and TRBJ2-5; weak D call: TRBD2 (5 bases). The V gene lost 6 bases and the J gene lost 1 base, with 12 bases spanning the gap. There are 14 residues in the CDR3. CDR1 is MGHRA, CDR2 YSYEKL, per germline. The CDR3 DNA reads as TGCGCCAGCAGAATTGGAGGTACCCAAGAGACCCAGTACTTC. Encoded protein: CASRIGGTQETQYF.

The rearrangement joins TRBV6-5 to TRBJ2-4, with 8 bases fitting TRBD2. V gave up 0 bases and J gave up 15 bases; unmatched junction bases: 7. Germline CDR1 and CDR2: MNHEY and SVGAGI. The CDR3 sequence is 13 residues long. The CDR3 here is CASSYSGLGSPYF. The CDR3 bases are TGTGCCAGCAGTTACTCGGGACTAGGCAGTCCGTACTTC.